Shown below are 14 T cell receptor beta chains from a single sample sequenced in a study of blood T cell repertoires in COVID-19. Sequenced by immunoSEQ multiplex PCR; TCRdb stores in-frame clones only, minus some. The table lists 320,000 or so clones, less than 90% of them singletons. Input material: PBMCs or T cells enriched from blood (not recorded which). The receptor set was obtained from a woman aged 25 to 45 who had recovered from COVID-19.

This clone is a singleton in its sample. The chain couples TRBV5-4 to TRBJ1-6, with TRBD1 identical over 7 bases. Unmatched junction bases numbered 7, after V lost 2 bases and J lost 5 bases. The CDR3 length is 16 residues. Germline assignment: CDR1 SGHNT and CDR2 YYREEE (reference sequence). The chain's CDR3 is CASSFSVGTDNSPLHF. CDR3 sequence (DNA): TGTGCCAGCAGCTTCTCGGTGGGGACAGATAATTCACCCCTCCACTTT.

The V and J genes are TRBV2 and TRBJ1-6, with 10 bases lining up with TRBD1. Germline V lookup: CDR1 SNHLY, CDR2 FYNNEI. With 5 bases clipped from V and 9 bases from J, the junction kept 13 bases outside the gene matches. The CDR3 is 17 residues long. CDR3 coding DNA: TGTGCCAGCAGTTCGGGACAGGGGATTTGGGGAGGTTCACCCCTCCACTTT. It translates to CASSSGQGIWGGSPLHF.

This chain connects TRBV30 to TRBJ1-5, with TRBD1 as a possible D gene (5 bases). The V end lost 0 bases, the J end lost 4 bases, and 7 bases lay between the germline ends. This CDR3 contains 13 residues. CDR1 is GTSNPN, CDR2 SVGIG, per germline (reference sequence). The CDR3 sequence is CAWSVSGNQPQHF. As DNA, the CDR3 is TGTGCCTGGAGTGTGTCAGGGAATCAGCCCCAGCATTTT.

Concerning this clone: The junction differs from germline at one of its ends, possibly a read error. The chain employs TRBV11-2 and TRBJ2-7; D is possibly TRBD2 (5 bases). CDR1 and CDR2 from the germline V gene are SGHAT and FQNNGV. There are 15 residues in the CDR3. CDR3 protein: CASSLDRGSSHEQYF. CDR3 nucleotides: TGTGCCAGCAGCTTAGATCGGGGTAGCTCCCACGAGCAGTACTTC.

This chain connects TRBV10-1 to TRBJ1-5; unclear D gene. V was trimmed by 8 bases and J by 4 bases, leaving 9 bases between them. Germline CDR1 reads WNHNN; CDR2 reads SYGVQD (reference sequence). This CDR3 has 12 residues. CDR3 residues: CASPGINQPQHF. The CDR3 region has the DNA TGCGCCAGCCCGGGTATAAATCAGCCCCAGCATTTT.

The rearrangement joins TRBV7-9 to TRBJ1-4; tentative D call: TRBD1 (5 bases). The germline CDR1 and CDR2 sequences are SEHNR and FQNEAQ (reference sequence). The CDR3 covers 14 residues. Trimming shortened V by 2 bases and J by 5 bases, and 9 bases separated the two germline ends. CDR3 protein: CASSLKQENEKLFF. CDR3 DNA: TGTGCCAGCAGCTTAAAACAGGAAAATGAAAAACTGTTTTTT.

V is TRBV6-5 and J is TRBJ2-3; 8 bases match TRBD1. The V gene's germline CDR1 is MNHEY and CDR2 SVGAGI. V trimming: 3 bases; J trimming: 2 bases; junction bases outside the gene matches: 7. The CDR3 consists of 16 residues. CDR3 in amino acids: CASSYLGQGYTDTQYF. The CDR3 DNA is TGTGCCAGCAGTTATCTCGGACAGGGATACACAGATACGCAGTATTTT.

This chain uses TRBV21-1 with TRBJ1-4; the D call of TRBD1 is as the table states it, not checked on the DNA. TRBV21-1 is reported as a pseudogene. CDR3 length: 14 amino acids. The CDR3 sequence is CARPIPGSNEKLFF. DNA of the CDR3: TGTGCCAGGCCGATTCCAGGGTCTAATGAAAAACTGTTTTTT.

The chain employs TRBV18 and TRBJ1-2; D unresolved. Trimming left V 3 bases short and J 3 bases short, with 11 bases between. The CDR3 is made up of 14 amino acids. The V gene's germline CDR1 is KGHSH and CDR2 LQKENI. DNA of the CDR3: TGTGCCAGCTCACCCCCCAGCCGGGACTATGGCTACACCTTC. This encodes CASSPPSRDYGYTF.

The V gene is TRBV3-1 (or the pseudogene TRBV3-2), the J gene TRBJ1-2; a possible D gene is TRBD1 (5 bases). V gave up 4 bases and J gave up 8 bases, with 17 bases separating them. The germline CDR1 and CDR2 sequences are LGHDT and YNNKEL (reference sequence). The CDR3 is 14 residues long. CDR3 amino acids: CASSLRADTQGYTF. For the CDR3, the DNA is TGTGCCAGCAGCCTCAGGGCGGACACCCAGGGCTACACCTTC.

This clone is a singleton in its sample. The gene calls are TRBV23-1 and TRBJ1-1, with D uncertain. TRBV23-1 counts as an open reading frame of uncertain function. The CDR3 runs 12 residues. Trimming cost V 4 bases and J 2 bases, with 5 bases left between them. The CDR3 region has the DNA TGCGCCAGCAGTCTGAGAAACACTGAAGCTTTCTTT. It translates to CASSLRNTEAFF.

The chain is built from TRBV3-1 (or the pseudogene TRBV3-2) and TRBJ1-6; unclear D gene. Trimming cost V 3 bases and J 1 base, with 7 bases left between them. This CDR3 is built from 15 residues. Germline V lookup: CDR1 LGHDT, CDR2 YNNKEL (reference sequence). The CDR3 coding sequence is TGTGCCAGCAGCCAGGCATCGTCCTATAATTCACCCCTCCACTTT. Amino acid sequence: CASSQASSYNSPLHF.

This sequence joins TRBV7-2 and TRBJ1-6, with D uncertain. The CDR3 length is 15 residues. Germline values: CDR1 SGHTA, CDR2 FQGNSA. Trimming pared 5 bases from V and 3 bases from J, leaving 11 bases between. The CDR3 loop reads CASSSRQFYNSPLHF. The CDR3 coding sequence is TGTGCCAGCAGCAGTCGACAATTCTATAATTCACCCCTCCACTTT. Looking up the rest from reference TRBV7-2 and TRBJ1-6 gives the full variable domain: GAGVSQSPSNKVTEKGKDVELRCDPISGHTALYWYRQSLGQGLEFLIYFQGNSAPDKSGLPSDRFSAERTGGSVSTLTIQRTQQEDSAVYLCASSSRQFYNSPLHFGNGTRLTVT.

This chain joins TRBV5-4 and TRBJ2-7; tentative D call: TRBD1 (5 bases). The germline gives CDR1 SGHNT, CDR2 YYREEE (reference sequence). CDR3 length: 14 amino acids. V was shortened by 1 base and J by 5 bases, with 13 bases between the two germline ends. CDR3 amino acids: CASSLSQDYNEQYF. Here the CDR3 DNA reads TGTGCCAGCAGCTTGTCACAGGATTACAACGAGCAGTACTTC.